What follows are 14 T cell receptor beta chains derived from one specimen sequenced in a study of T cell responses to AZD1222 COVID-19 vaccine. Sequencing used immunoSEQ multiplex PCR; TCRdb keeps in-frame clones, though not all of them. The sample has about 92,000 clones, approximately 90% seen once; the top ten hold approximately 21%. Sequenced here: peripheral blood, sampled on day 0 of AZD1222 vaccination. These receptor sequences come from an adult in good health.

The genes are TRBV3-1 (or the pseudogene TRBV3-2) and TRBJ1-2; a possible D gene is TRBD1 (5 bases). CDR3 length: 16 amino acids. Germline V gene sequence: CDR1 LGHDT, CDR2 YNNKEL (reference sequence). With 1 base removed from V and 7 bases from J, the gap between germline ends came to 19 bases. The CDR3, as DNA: TGTGCCAGCAGCCAAGGTGAATCTCAGGGCGTGGGTGGCTACACCTTC. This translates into CASSQGESQGVGGYTF.

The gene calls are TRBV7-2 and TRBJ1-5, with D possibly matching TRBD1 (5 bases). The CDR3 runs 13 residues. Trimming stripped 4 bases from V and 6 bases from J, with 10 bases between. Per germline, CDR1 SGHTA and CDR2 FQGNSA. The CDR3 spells CASSSRQGQPQHF. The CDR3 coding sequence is TGTGCCAGCAGCTCCAGGCAGGGTCAGCCCCAGCATTTT.

The CDR3 loop is CASSLGASPGTQYF. The CDR3 nucleotides read TGCGCCAGCAGCTTGGGGGCCAGCCCGGGGACCCAGTACTTC. V and J are TRBV5-1 and TRBJ2-5; D is undetermined. Germline V CDR1 and CDR2: SGHRS, YFSETQ. The CDR3 is made up of 14 amino acids. Trimming removed 0 bases from V and 7 bases from J, with 13 bases in between.

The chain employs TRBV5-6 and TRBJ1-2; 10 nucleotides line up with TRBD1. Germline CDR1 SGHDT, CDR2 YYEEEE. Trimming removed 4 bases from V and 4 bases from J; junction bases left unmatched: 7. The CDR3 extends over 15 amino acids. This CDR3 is CASSRTGGPGYGYTF. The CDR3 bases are TGTGCCAGCAGCCGGACAGGGGGGCCAGGCTATGGCTACACCTTC.

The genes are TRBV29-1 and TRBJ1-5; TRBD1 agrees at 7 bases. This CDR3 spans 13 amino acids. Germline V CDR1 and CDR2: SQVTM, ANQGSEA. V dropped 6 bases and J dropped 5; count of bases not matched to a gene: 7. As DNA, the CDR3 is TGCAGCGTAGTGACAGGGCCCGATCAGCCCCAGCATTTT. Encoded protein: CSVVTGPDQPQHF.

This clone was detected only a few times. CDR3 DNA sequence: TGCGCCAGCAGCCAAGATGGATCATCCTACGAGCAGTACTTC. Its translation is CASSQDGSSYEQYF. This chain uses TRBV4-3 with TRBJ2-7; D ambiguous. The CDR3 is made up of 14 amino acids. Between the trimmed V and J ends, which lost 0 bases and 1 base, there was a span of 7 bases. CDR1 is LGHNA and CDR2 is YSLEER in the germline V gene.

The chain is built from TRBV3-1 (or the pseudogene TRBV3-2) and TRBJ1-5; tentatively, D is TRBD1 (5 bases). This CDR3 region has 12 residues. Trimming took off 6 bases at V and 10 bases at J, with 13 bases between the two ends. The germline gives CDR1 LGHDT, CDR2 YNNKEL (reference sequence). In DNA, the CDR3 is TGTGCCAGCAGGGGGGAGATGCCACCCCAGCATTTT. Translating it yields CASRGEMPPQHF.

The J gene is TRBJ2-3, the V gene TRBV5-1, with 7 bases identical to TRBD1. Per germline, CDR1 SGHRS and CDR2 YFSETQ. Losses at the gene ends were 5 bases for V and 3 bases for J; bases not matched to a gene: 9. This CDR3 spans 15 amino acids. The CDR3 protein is CASRKPGQPTDTQYF. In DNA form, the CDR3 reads TGCGCCAGCAGAAAGCCGGGACAGCCAACAGATACGCAGTATTTT.

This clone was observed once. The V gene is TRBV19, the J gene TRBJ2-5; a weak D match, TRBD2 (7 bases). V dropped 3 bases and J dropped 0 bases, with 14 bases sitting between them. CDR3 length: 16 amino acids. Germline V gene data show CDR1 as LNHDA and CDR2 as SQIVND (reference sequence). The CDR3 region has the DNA TGTGCCAGTAGTATGGTCGGGGGGCCGTACCAAGAGACCCAGTACTTC. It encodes CASSMVGGPYQETQYF.

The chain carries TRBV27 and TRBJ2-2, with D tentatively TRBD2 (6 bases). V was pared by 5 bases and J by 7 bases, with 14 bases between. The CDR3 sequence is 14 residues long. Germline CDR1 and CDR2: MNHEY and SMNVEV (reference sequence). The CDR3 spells CASSTSSAGGELFF. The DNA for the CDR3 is TGTGCCAGCAGTACATCTAGCGCCGGCGGGGAGCTGTTTTTT.

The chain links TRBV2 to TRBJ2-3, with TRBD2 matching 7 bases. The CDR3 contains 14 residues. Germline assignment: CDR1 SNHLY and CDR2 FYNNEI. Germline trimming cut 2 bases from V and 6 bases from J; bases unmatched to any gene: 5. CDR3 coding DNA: TGTGCCAGCAGTGAACGGGGGGTTTCGGATACGCAGTATTTT. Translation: CASSERGVSDTQYF. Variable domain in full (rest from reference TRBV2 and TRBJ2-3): EPEVTQTPSHQVTQMGQEVILRCVPISNHLYFYWYRQILGQKVEFLVSFYNNEISEKSEIFDDQFSVERPDGSNFTLKIRSTKLEDSAMYFCASSERGVSDTQYFGPGTRLTVL.

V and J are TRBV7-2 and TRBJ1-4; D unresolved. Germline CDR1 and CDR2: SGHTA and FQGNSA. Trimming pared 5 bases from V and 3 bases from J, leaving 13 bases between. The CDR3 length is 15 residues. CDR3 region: CASSLQTPANEKLFF. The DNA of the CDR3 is TGTGCCAGCAGCCTACAGACACCTGCTAATGAAAAACTGTTTTTT.

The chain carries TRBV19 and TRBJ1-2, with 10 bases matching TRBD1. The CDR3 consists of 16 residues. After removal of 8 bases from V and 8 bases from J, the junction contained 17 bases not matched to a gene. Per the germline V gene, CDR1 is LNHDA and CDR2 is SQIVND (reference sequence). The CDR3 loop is CASARDRGLAGDGYTF. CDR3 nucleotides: TGTGCCAGTGCCCGGGACAGGGGTCTCGCTGGAGACGGCTACACCTTC.

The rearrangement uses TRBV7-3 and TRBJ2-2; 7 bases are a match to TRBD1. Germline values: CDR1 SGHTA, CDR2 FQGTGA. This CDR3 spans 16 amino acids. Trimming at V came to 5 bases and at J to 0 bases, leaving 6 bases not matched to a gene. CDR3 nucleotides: TGTGCCAGCAGCCGGGACAGTCGGCCGAACACCGGGGAGCTGTTTTTT. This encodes CASSRDSRPNTGELFF.